These 32 T cell receptor beta chains came from one sample sequenced in a study of beta chain features in type 1 diabetes. Expressed TCRB transcripts were sequenced after all isolated RNA was converted to cDNA. TCRdb keeps only in-frame clones here, not all; method: immunoSEQ multiplex PCR. The table shows hundreds of thousands of clones, with 11% to 15% occurring only once. No antigens are known for them. The study, taken as a whole, reports: Shorter TCRB CDR3s, moderately but significantly so, marked every one of the four CD4+ subsets in Type 1 diabetes patients.

Sequencing was carried out using naive CD4+ T cells from blood. These receptors originate from a man aged 18 to 30 with type 1 diabetes.

This clone was found a few times. The chain couples TRBV9 to TRBJ2-1, with TRBD1 identical over 7 bases. Germline values: CDR1 SGDLS, CDR2 YYNGEE. V dropped 0 bases and J dropped 6; count of bases not matched to a gene: 3. The CDR3 spans 14 residues. The CDR3 nucleotides read TGTGCCAGCAGCGTAGAGGACAGGCTCAATGAGCAGTTCTTC. It yields the protein CASSVEDRLNEQFF.

The chain joins TRBV7-8 to TRBJ1-4, with TRBD1 matching 7 bases. Trimming cost V 5 bases and J 1 base; bases outside gene matches: 7. The CDR3 extends over 16 amino acids. Germline CDR1 SGHVS, CDR2 FQNEAQ. CDR3 sequence: CASSPRQGGTNEKLFF. Written as DNA, the CDR3 is TGTGCCAGCAGCCCCCGACAGGGAGGAACTAATGAAAAACTGTTTTTT.

DNA of the CDR3: TGTGCCAGCAGCTTGGGAGCTCAAGAGACCCAGTACTTC. Protein product: CASSLGAQETQYF. The chain recombines TRBV9 with TRBJ2-5; D perhaps matches TRBD2 (5 bases). V was shortened by 4 bases and J by 2 bases, with 9 bases between the two germline ends. Germline assignment: CDR1 SGDLS and CDR2 YYNGEE. The CDR3 has 13 amino acids.

Only a few counts were recorded for this clone. The rearrangement links TRBV11-2 to TRBJ1-2, with D uncertain. V was shortened by 2 bases and J by 2 bases, with 6 bases between the two germline ends. CDR3 size: 13 residues. Germline V CDR1 and CDR2: SGHAT, FQNNGV. In DNA, the CDR3 is TGTGCCAGCAGCTTACAAGTAAACTATGGCTACACCTTC. It is translated as CASSLQVNYGYTF. The whole variable domain, remainder taken from reference TRBV11-2 and TRBJ1-2, is EAGVAQSPRYKIIEKRQSVAFWCNPISGHATLYWYQQILGQGPKLLIQFQNNGVVDDSQLPKDRFSAERLKGVDSTLKIQPAKLEDSAVYLCASSLQVNYGYTFGSGTRLTVV.

The chain links TRBV30 to TRBJ2-7, with TRBD1 matching over 8 bases. The germline gives CDR1 GTSNPN, CDR2 SVGIG (reference sequence). The V gene end was trimmed by 4 bases and the J gene end by 4 bases; junction bases not matched to a gene: 9. The CDR3 is made up of 14 amino acids. CDR3 sequence (DNA): TGTGCCTGGACTCTCGTGACAGGGGTTTACGAGCAGTACTTC. Amino acid sequence: CAWTLVTGVYEQYF.

The CDR3 DNA follows: TGTGCCTGGAGTGGACAGGGGGCCGATCAGCCCCAGCATTTT. Encoded protein: CAWSGQGADQPQHF. V gene TRBV30 combines with J gene TRBJ1-5; 10 nucleotides line up with TRBD1. V trimming: 1 base; J trimming: 5 bases; junction bases outside the gene matches: 2. Per germline, CDR1 GTSNPN and CDR2 SVGIG (reference sequence). The CDR3 length is 14 residues.

The V gene is TRBV28, the J gene TRBJ2-2; TRBD1 is a possible D gene (5 bases). With 4 bases removed from V and 5 bases from J, the gap between germline ends came to 11 bases. This CDR3 has 14 amino acids. Germline CDR1 reads MDHEN; CDR2 reads SYDVKM. The CDR3: CASSSSGWTGELFF. The CDR3, as DNA: TGTGCCAGCAGTTCCTCAGGGTGGACCGGGGAGCTGTTTTTT. Full variable domain (outside the CDR3, taken from reference TRBV28 and TRBJ2-2): DVKVTQSSRYLVKRTGEKVFLECVQDMDHENMFWYRQDPGLGLRLIYFSYDVKMKEKGDIPEGYSVSREKKERFSLILESASTNQTSMYLCASSSSGWTGELFFGEGSRLTVL.

This chain uses TRBV11-2 with TRBJ2-5; D is unclear. The germline V gene has CDR1 SGHAT and CDR2 FQNNGV. V lost 11 bases and J lost 3, with 25 bases in between. This CDR3 comprises 16 residues. The CDR3 loop is CALNLEWWTSKETQYF. CDR3 DNA sequence: TGTGCCCTCAACCTAGAGTGGTGGACCTCGAAAGAGACCCAGTACTTC.

The gene calls are TRBV5-4 and TRBJ2-2; D unresolved. V shed 2 bases and J shed 1 base, with 3 bases lying between them. Germline CDR1 is SGHNT and CDR2 is YYREEE (reference sequence). The CDR3 consists of 13 residues. CDR3 sequence reads: CASSLQNTGELFF. The CDR3 DNA is TGTGCCAGCAGCTTACAGAACACCGGGGAGCTGTTTTTT.

The table lists this clone with a few counts. This chain joins TRBV30 and TRBJ2-7; D remains ambiguous. Germline V gene lookup returns CDR1 GTSNPN and CDR2 SVGIG (reference sequence). Trimming removed 2 bases from V and 0 bases from J, with 17 bases in between. The CDR3 consists of 16 residues. This CDR3 is CAWSRISGGASYEQYF. The CDR3 bases are TGTGCCTGGAGTAGGATTTCCGGCGGAGCCTCCTACGAGCAGTACTTC. Together with reference TRBV30 and TRBJ2-7, the CDR3 gives the full variable domain: SQTIHQWPATLVQPVGSPLSLECTVEGTSNPNLYWYRQAAGRGLQLLFYSVGIGQISSEVPQNLSASRPQDRQFILSSKKLLLSDSGFYLCAWSRISGGASYEQYFGPGTRLTVT.

This clone turned up a few times. The chain joins TRBV30 to TRBJ2-5; unclear D gene. Trimming took 0 bases from V and 3 from J, leaving 8 bases between them. Germline V gene lookup returns CDR1 GTSNPN and CDR2 SVGIG (reference sequence). The CDR3 totals 13 residues. In DNA form, the CDR3 reads TGTGCCTGGAGTGTCCCCCAGGAAGAGACCCAGTACTTC. Translation gives CAWSVPQEETQYF.

Worth noting for this clone: The sample carries other DNA sequences with the same CDR3. The V and J genes are TRBV6-5 and TRBJ1-5; no firm D call. The CDR3 is 14 residues long. The V gene's germline CDR1 is MNHEY and CDR2 SVGAGI. Trimming left V 0 bases short and J 1 base short, with 4 bases between. The CDR3 protein is CASSYSGSNQPQHF. The CDR3 DNA reads TGTGCCAGCAGTTACTCAGGGAGCAATCAGCCCCAGCATTTT.

This clone was observed a handful of times. The J gene is TRBJ1-2, the V gene TRBV19; 10 bases line up with TRBD1. The CDR3 has 14 amino acids. J gave up 6 bases and V 7 bases, and 8 bases lay outside the gene matches. Per germline, CDR1 LNHDA and CDR2 SQIVND (reference sequence). The chain's CDR3 is CASTTGQGVDGYTF. CDR3 in DNA: TGTGCCAGTACCACAGGACAGGGGGTTGATGGCTACACCTTC.

This clone has a handful of counts. The CDR3 reads CASSPRDGENQPQHF. The CDR3 DNA reads TGTGCCAGCTCACCTAGGGACGGGGAAAATCAGCCCCAGCATTTT. The rearrangement joins TRBV18 to TRBJ1-5; D possibly corresponds to TRBD1 (5 bases). This CDR3 has 15 residues. Trimming pared 3 bases from V and 4 bases from J, leaving 13 bases between. Looked up from germline, CDR1 is KGHSH and CDR2 is LQKENI.

This clone was observed a handful of times. This chain joins TRBV11-2 and TRBJ2-6; D gene unclear. V lost 2 bases to trimming and J lost 4 bases, with 12 bases between them. Germline V lookup: CDR1 SGHAT, CDR2 FQNNGV. The CDR3 consists of 16 residues. This CDR3 reads CASSLILGSGANVLTF. The CDR3 coding sequence is TGTGCCAGCAGCTTAATATTGGGTTCAGGGGCCAACGTCCTGACTTTC.

The chain joins TRBV12-2 to TRBJ2-3; the D call in the table, TRBD2, was not verified against the DNA. TRBV12-2 is tagged as a pseudogene. The CDR3 contains 19 residues. In nucleotides, the CDR3 is TGTGCAAGTCGCTTAGAGACTAGCGGGAGGGCCCTCACTGGGGATACGCAGTATTTT. Residues: CASRLETSGRALTGDTQYF.

The rearrangement joins TRBV25-1 to TRBJ1-2; a possible D gene is TRBD1 (6 bases). Trimming removed 4 bases from V and 4 bases from J, with 16 bases in between. The CDR3 totals 15 residues. Germline V gene data show CDR1 as MGHDK and CDR2 as SYGVNS. CDR3 coding DNA: TGTGCCAGCAGTGCCTATTCCGGGACAAGCTATGGCTACACCTTC. This sequence encodes CASSAYSGTSYGYTF.

The J gene is TRBJ1-2, the V gene TRBV4-3; weak D call: TRBD1 (5 bases). Germline-derived CDR1 and CDR2 are LGHNA and YSLEER. CDR3 length equals 12 residues. V was pared by 3 bases and J by 6 bases, with 8 bases between. CDR3 in amino acids: CASSQSGHGYTF. The CDR3 DNA sequence: TGCGCCAGCAGCCAGTCGGGGCATGGCTACACCTTC.

The genes are TRBV19 and TRBJ1-2, with D possibly matching TRBD1 (6 bases). There are 13 residues in the CDR3. The V end was cut by 7 bases, the J end by 2 bases, with 11 bases between. Germline loops: CDR1 LNHDA, CDR2 SQIVND (reference sequence). CDR3 coding DNA: TGTGCCAGTAACCCGGACAGAAACTATGGCTACACCTTC. Amino acids: CASNPDRNYGYTF.

This sequence joins TRBV5-8 and TRBJ2-7, with 7 bases lining up with TRBD1. This CDR3 region has 12 residues. The V gene's germline CDR1 is SGHTS and CDR2 YDEGEE. Losses at the gene ends were 2 bases for V and 5 bases for J; bases not matched to a gene: 1. Written as DNA, the CDR3 is TGTGCCAGCAGCTTCGGACAGGACGAGCAGTACTTC. Translation gives CASSFGQDEQYF.

The rearrangement links TRBV28 to TRBJ2-7, with a tentative D call TRBD1 (5 bases). Trimming took off 6 bases at V and 0 bases at J, with 12 bases between the two ends. Per the germline V gene, CDR1 is MDHEN and CDR2 is SYDVKM. This CDR3 comprises 14 residues. This CDR3 reads CASRSQGGSYEQYF. CDR3 coding DNA: TGTGCCAGCAGATCTCAGGGCGGCTCCTACGAGCAGTACTTC.

The chain carries TRBV14 and TRBJ2-7; 7 bases are a match to TRBD1. The CDR3 loop spans 13 amino acids. CDR1 and CDR2 from the germline V gene are SGHDN and FVKESK. The V and J ends lost 4 bases and 0 bases, in that order; junction bases with no gene match: 0. As DNA, the CDR3 is TGTGCCAGCAGCCGGGACAGCTCCTACGAGCAGTACTTC. Translating it yields CASSRDSSYEQYF.

This clone was seen only a few times. The chain joins TRBV5-1 to TRBJ2-5, with 8 bases aligning to TRBD1. The J segment lost 4 bases and the V segment lost 3 bases, leaving 5 bases of the junction unmatched. CDR1 is SGHRS and CDR2 is YFSETQ in the germline V gene. The CDR3 length is 14 residues. The CDR3 region has the DNA TGCGCCAGCAGCTCACAGGGGGATGGAGAGACCCAGTACTTC. It is translated as CASSSQGDGETQYF.

The V gene is TRBV30, the J gene TRBJ2-7; 10 bases line up with TRBD2. This CDR3 contains 14 residues. V gave up 5 bases and J gave up 2 bases; unmatched junction bases: 6. The germline V gene encodes CDR1 GTSNPN and CDR2 SVGIG (reference sequence). The CDR3 spells CAWGPLAGAYEQYF. The CDR3, as DNA: TGTGCCTGGGGCCCTCTAGCGGGGGCCTACGAGCAGTACTTC. The full variable domain, in which reference TRBV30 and TRBJ2-7 provide the parts outside the CDR3, is SQTIHQWPATLVQPVGSPLSLECTVEGTSNPNLYWYRQAAGRGLQLLFYSVGIGQISSEVPQNLSASRPQDRQFILSSKKLLLSDSGFYLCAWGPLAGAYEQYFGPGTRLTVT.

This chain uses TRBV25-1 with TRBJ1-5; no clear D gene. Trimming removed 2 bases from V and 0 bases from J, with 8 bases in between. Germline values: CDR1 MGHDK, CDR2 SYGVNS. This CDR3 comprises 15 residues. The CDR3 loop is CASSEGTFSNQPQHF. In nucleotides, the CDR3 is TGTGCCAGCAGTGAAGGCACTTTTAGCAATCAGCCCCAGCATTTT.

This clone was recorded a few times. The chain couples TRBV29-1 to TRBJ2-3; maybe TRBD1 (5 bases). The V and J ends lost 8 bases and 4 bases respectively, with 13 bases between them. The CDR3 loop spans 12 amino acids. In germline, CDR1 is SQVTM, CDR2 ANQGSEA. CDR3 protein: CSSGQGADTQYF. CDR3 sequence (DNA): TGCAGCTCCGGGCAGGGTGCAGATACGCAGTATTTT.

The chain recombines TRBV9 with TRBJ2-7; D remains unclear. In germline, CDR1 is SGDLS, CDR2 YYNGEE. The CDR3 has 14 residues. Trimming removed 0 bases from V and 5 bases from J, with 12 bases in between. CDR3 residues: CASSVDPPDDEQYF. The CDR3 DNA reads TGTGCCAGCAGCGTAGACCCCCCCGATGACGAGCAGTACTTC.

V gene TRBV7-9 combines with J gene TRBJ1-1, with D possibly matching TRBD1 (5 bases). The CDR3 spans 14 residues. Germline assignment: CDR1 SEHNR and CDR2 FQNEAQ (reference sequence). The ends were cut back, 5 bases at V and 1 base at J, with 11 bases in the middle. The CDR3 sequence: CASSTGDANTEAFF. CDR3 nucleotide sequence: TGTGCCAGCAGCACGGGGGACGCGAACACTGAAGCTTTCTTT.

In the case of this clone: Other DNA sequences in this specimen translate into the identical CDR3. The J gene is TRBJ2-7, the V gene TRBV5-1; a possible D gene is TRBD2 (5 bases). This CDR3 region has 13 residues. The germline CDR1 and CDR2 sequences are SGHRS and YFSETQ. Trimming took off 0 bases at V and 7 bases at J, with 11 bases between the two ends. The CDR3 loop is CASSLGAGVEQYF. CDR3 nucleotides: TGCGCCAGCAGCTTGGGGGCCGGGGTGGAGCAGTACTTC.

This clone has a handful of counts. The same CDR3 arises from other DNA sequences in this sample as well. V is TRBV28 and J is TRBJ2-7; TRBD1 aligns across 9 bases. The germline gives CDR1 MDHEN, CDR2 SYDVKM. The CDR3 contains 14 residues. J was trimmed by 4 bases and V by 6 bases; bases with no gene match: 7. CDR3 residues: CASSSGTGRYEQYF. CDR3 DNA sequence: TGTGCCAGCAGCTCCGGGACAGGGCGATACGAGCAGTACTTC.

In this sample, this clone turned up a few times. The chain uses TRBV9 and TRBJ2-5; unclear D gene. Per germline, CDR1 SGDLS and CDR2 YYNGEE. V was clipped by 3 bases and J by 3 bases, with 3 bases between them. CDR3 length: 11 amino acids. The CDR3 nucleotides are TGTGCCAGCAGCGCTAAAGAGACCCAGTACTTC. It codes for CASSAKETQYF.

This clone was observed a few times. This sequence joins TRBV30 and TRBJ1-2; 7 bases map to TRBD1. CDR3 length: 13 amino acids. The ends lost 3 bases at V and 7 bases at J; junction bases unmatched: 8. The germline gives CDR1 GTSNPN, CDR2 SVGIG (reference sequence). The CDR3: CAWSPGGGGGYTF. The CDR3 region has the DNA TGTGCCTGGAGCCCAGGGGGAGGCGGTGGCTACACCTTC.